This T cell receptor beta chain was captured in a study of cytomegalovirus exposure and HLA in healthy donors. Study-wide context: HLA-typed donors contributed some 87 million unique TCRs, which were held in an early data release. Regarding the study as a whole: Fewer N-insertions than the roughly 630-donor mean were reportedly shown by an Asian-associated ancestry cluster in a later analysis. Researchers counted some 150 TCR beta chains as cytomegalovirus-associated. A later analysis linked a missense DCLRE1C variant to TCR beta V- and J-gene trimming.

Trimming left V 5 bases short and J 5 bases short, with 9 bases between. CDR1 and CDR2 (germline): WSHSY, SAAADI. This CDR3 region has 13 residues. The table lists this clone with many counts. Its antigen is currently unknown. PCR employed 60 Vbeta and 13 Jbeta primers. Sequencing was performed with immunoSEQ multiplex PCR; in TCRdb, only in-frame clones are kept and a portion is missing. The sample lists over 95,000 clones, over 60% seen once, with roughly 8.3% in the top ten. Material: PBMCs. This chain uses TRBV10-2 with TRBJ2-2; weak D call: TRBD2 (6 bases). The origin of this receptor is a young man in good health and CMV-seropositive. The CDR3 loop is CASSTRETGELFF. In DNA form, the CDR3 reads TGCGCCAGCAGTACCCGGGAGACCGGGGAGCTGTTTTTT.